This T cell receptor (beta chain) was found in a study of CD8+CD57+ T cells in acquired aplastic anemia. Overall study context: Across the sorted CD4+ and CD8+ cells, DNA amounts averaged roughly 3 ug. Study-wide findings and caveats: Patients versus controls showed no significant CD8+ Simpson's diversity difference. Patients and controls shared 25 to 35 CD8+ CDR3 sequences, which appeared highly expressed in patients and within their immunodominant clones.

This CDR3 has 17 amino acids. J gave up 2 bases and V 6 bases, and 9 bases lay outside the gene matches. The germline gives CDR1 ENHRY, CDR2 SYGVKD. Individuals selected for sequencing had exhibited CD8+CD57+ cell expansion on flow cytometry. The study sampled blood from patients who had received no therapy. As regards this clonotype: What it recognizes is unknown.

Template material for TCR beta VDJ and CDR3 profiling consisted of genomic DNA. A single record per CDR3 protein comes from TCRdb applying MiXCR to the reads. The sample records 150,000 to 200,000 distinct CDR3 sequences, less than 50% being singletons. The sample comprised sorted CD4+, CD8+, or CD8+CD57+ T cells (not recorded which) from PBMCs. The sequence derives from a human donor with aplastic anemia. The chain has TRBV10-3 and TRBJ2-7; 14 bases align to TRBD2. CDR3 sequence: CAIRSSGLAGAAYEQYF. The DNA for the CDR3 is TGTGCCATCAGATCCTCGGGACTAGCGGGGGCTGCCTACGAGCAGTACTTC.